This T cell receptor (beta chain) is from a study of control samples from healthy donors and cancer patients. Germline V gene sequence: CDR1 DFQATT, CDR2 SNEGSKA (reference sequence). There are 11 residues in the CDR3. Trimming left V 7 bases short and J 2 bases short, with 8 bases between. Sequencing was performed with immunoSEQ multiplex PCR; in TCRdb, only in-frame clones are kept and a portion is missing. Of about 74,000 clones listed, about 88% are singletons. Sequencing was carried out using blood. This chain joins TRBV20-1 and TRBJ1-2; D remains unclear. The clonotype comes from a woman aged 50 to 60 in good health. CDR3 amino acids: CSGAANYGYTF. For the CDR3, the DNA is TGCAGTGGAGCAGCCAACTATGGCTACACCTTC.